This entry features one T cell receptor (beta chain) sequence. Its antigen is unknown. The table came from immunoSEQ multiplex PCR; TCRdb's copy has only in-frame clones and leaves some out. The table lists fewer than 100,000 clones, roughly 86% of them singletons. The record originates from a study of OX40 agonist ivuxolimab in advanced cancers. As for the study in general: Patients took ivuxolimab, an agonistic anti-OX40 (CD134) antibody. Study-level results: More expanded clones were seen, on average, in CD8+ T cells than in CD4+. A proportion of nonresponders additionally exhibited low normalized T-cell clonal expansion.

Enrollment shut out patients with autoimmune disease history or systemic immunosuppression. This CDR3 has 13 residues. Germline loops: CDR1 SNHLY, CDR2 FYNNEI. V shed 7 bases, J shed 7 bases, and the junction held 7 bases outside the gene matches. The TCR was taken from an adult with an advanced solid tumor such as melanoma, head and neck, liver or kidney cancer. Sequencing used CD4+ or CD8+ T cells sorted from blood, obtained in a trial of the OX40 agonist ivuxolimab. The rearrangement joins TRBV2 to TRBJ2-1; 7 bases map to TRBD1. CDR3 DNA: TGTGCCAGCACGAGAGACAGGGAAAATGAGCAGTTCTTC. Protein: CASTRDRENEQFF. The full variable domain, completed using reference TRBV2 and TRBJ2-1, is EPEVTQTPSHQVTQMGQEVILRCVPISNHLYFYWYRQILGQKVEFLVSFYNNEISEKSEIFDDQFSVERPDGSNFTLKIRSTKLEDSAMYFCASTRDRENEQFFGPGTRLTVL.